This TCR beta chain was identified during a study of T cells in Graves' hyperthyroidism and ophthalmopathy. Concerning this clonotype itself: Antigen: not known.

General observations from the study: Most thyroid clonotypes that were expanded above 0.001 also turned up in blood.

Graves' hyperthyroidism was deemed stable given no ophthalmopathy progression within 18 months. Patients with uncontrolled infections, other autoimmune diseases, pregnancy or lactation were excluded. TCR beta CDR3 regions were amplified from RNA. RT-PCR in the first round (using the HTBI primer set) targeted the TCR CDR3. Via MiXCR, TCRdb re-called the multiplex PCR reads, giving one row per CDR3 protein. The repertoire includes hundreds of thousands of distinct CDR3 sequences, about two fifths of them detected once, and 7.5% to 9.5% sits in the top ten. The V and J ends lost 4 bases and 3 bases, in that order; junction bases with no gene match: 6. This CDR3 has 15 amino acids. Per the germline V gene, CDR1 is SGHRS and CDR2 is YFSETQ.

Sequenced input: blood. V is TRBV5-1 and J is TRBJ2-5, with TRBD1 identical over 10 bases. This TCR was sampled from a man aged 18 to 29 with Graves' hyperthyroidism. Here the CDR3 reads CASSGDRGREETQYF. The CDR3, as DNA: TGCGCCAGCAGCGGCGACAGGGGGCGGGAAGAGACCCAGTACTTC.